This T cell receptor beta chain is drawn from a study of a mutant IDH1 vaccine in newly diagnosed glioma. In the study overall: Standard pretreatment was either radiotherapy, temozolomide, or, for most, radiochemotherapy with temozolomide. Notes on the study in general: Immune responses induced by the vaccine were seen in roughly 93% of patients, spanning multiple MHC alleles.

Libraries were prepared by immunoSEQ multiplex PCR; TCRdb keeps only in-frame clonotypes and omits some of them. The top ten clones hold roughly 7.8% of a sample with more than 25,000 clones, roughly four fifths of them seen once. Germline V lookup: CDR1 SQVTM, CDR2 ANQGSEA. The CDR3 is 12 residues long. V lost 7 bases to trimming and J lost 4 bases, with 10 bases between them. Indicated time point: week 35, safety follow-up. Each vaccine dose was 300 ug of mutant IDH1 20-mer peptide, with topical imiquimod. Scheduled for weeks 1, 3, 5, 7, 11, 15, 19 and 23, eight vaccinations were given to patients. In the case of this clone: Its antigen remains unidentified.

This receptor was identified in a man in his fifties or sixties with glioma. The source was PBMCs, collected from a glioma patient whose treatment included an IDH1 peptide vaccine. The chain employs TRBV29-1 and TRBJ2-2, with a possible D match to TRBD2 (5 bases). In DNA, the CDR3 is TGCAGCGGTCAGGCGGGCACCGGGGAGCTGTTTTTT. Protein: CSGQAGTGELFF.